This T cell receptor (beta chain) was profiled in a study of technical replicates of blood from a few donors. Germline CDR1 is SSHAT and CDR2 is FNYEAQ (reference sequence). The CDR3 sequence is 14 residues long. In the case of this clone: Germline is not matched at one junction end, which may reflect a read error.

Assay used: immunoSEQ multiplex PCR; TCRdb lists only in-frame clones, some missing. The sample yields 65,000 to 80,000 clones, around nine tenths seen once. The material sequenced was T cells isolated from PBMCs. The chain links TRBV7-7 to TRBJ2-5, with D possibly TRBD1 on 5 matching bases. The receptor was isolated from a human donor in good health. The CDR3 DNA reads as TGTGCTAGCAGCAACAGGAGACAGAAAGAGACCCAGTACTTC. Translated: CASSNRRQKETQYF.